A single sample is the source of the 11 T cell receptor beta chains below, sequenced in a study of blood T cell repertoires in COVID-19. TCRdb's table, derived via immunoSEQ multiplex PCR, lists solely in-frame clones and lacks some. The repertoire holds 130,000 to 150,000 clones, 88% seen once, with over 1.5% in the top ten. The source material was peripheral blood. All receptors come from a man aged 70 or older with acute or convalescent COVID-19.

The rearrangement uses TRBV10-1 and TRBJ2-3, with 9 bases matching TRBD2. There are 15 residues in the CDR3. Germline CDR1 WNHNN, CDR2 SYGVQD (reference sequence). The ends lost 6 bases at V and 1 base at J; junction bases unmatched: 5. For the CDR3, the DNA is TGCGCCAGCAGCTTGGGACTAGCCGGCACAGATACGCAGTATTTT. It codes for CASSLGLAGTDTQYF.

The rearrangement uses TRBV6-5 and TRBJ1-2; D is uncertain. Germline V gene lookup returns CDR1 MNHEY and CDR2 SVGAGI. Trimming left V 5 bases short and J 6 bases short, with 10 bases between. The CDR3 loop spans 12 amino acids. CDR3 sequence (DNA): TGTGCCAGCAGTAGGGCGGGGAATGGCTACACCTTC. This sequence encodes CASSRAGNGYTF.

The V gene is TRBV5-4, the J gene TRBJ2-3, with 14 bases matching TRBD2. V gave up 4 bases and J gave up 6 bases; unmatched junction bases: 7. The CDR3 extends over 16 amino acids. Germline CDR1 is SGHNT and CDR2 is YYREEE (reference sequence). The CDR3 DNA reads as TGTGCCAGCAGCGCGCCGGGACTAGCGGGGGTTGATACGCAGTATTTT. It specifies CASSAPGLAGVDTQYF. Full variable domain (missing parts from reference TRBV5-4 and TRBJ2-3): ETGVTQSPTHLIKTRGQQVTLRCSSQSGHNTVSWYQQALGQGPQFIFQYYREEENGRGNFPPRFSGLQFPNYSSELNVNALELDDSALYLCASSAPGLAGVDTQYFGPGTRLTVL.

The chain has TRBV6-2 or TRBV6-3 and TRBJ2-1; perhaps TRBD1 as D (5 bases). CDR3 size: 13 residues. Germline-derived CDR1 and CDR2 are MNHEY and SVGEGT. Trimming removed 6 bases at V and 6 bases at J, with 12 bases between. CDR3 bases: TGTGCCAGCAGCCCTGGACACCTCAATGAGCAGTTCTTC. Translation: CASSPGHLNEQFF.

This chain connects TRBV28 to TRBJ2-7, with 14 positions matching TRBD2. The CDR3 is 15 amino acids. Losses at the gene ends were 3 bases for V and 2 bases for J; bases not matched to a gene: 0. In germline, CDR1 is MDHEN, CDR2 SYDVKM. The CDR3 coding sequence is TGTGCCAGCAGTTTGGGACTAGCGGGAGCCTACGAGCAGTACTTC. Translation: CASSLGLAGAYEQYF.

Here the CDR3 DNA reads TGCAGTGCTAGTAGTGACGGGTCCCCTCGGTACACTGAAGCTTTCTTT. It yields the protein CSASSDGSPRYTEAFF. The chain joins TRBV20-1 to TRBJ1-1; D is unclear. From germline, CDR1 is DFQATT and CDR2 SNEGSKA (reference sequence). V dropped 3 bases and J dropped 3 bases, with 20 bases sitting between them. This CDR3 has 16 residues.

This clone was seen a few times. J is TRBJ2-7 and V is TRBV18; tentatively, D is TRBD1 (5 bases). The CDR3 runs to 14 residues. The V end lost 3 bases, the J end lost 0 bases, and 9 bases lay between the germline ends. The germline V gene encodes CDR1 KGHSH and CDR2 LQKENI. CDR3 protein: CASSPRQSSYEQYF. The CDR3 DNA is TGTGCCAGCTCACCGCGACAGAGCTCCTACGAGCAGTACTTC.

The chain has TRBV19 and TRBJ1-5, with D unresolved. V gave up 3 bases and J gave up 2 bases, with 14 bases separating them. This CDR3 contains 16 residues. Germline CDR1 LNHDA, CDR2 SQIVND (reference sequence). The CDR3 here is CASSISVIDGNQPQHF. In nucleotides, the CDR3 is TGTGCCAGTAGTATCTCGGTAATTGATGGCAATCAGCCCCAGCATTTT.

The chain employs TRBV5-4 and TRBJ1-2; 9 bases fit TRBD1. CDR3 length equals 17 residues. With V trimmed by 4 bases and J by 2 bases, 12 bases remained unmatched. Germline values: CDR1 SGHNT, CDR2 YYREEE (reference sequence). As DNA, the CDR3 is TGTGCCAGCAGCCTAGACAGGGGGGTGACACTAAACTATGGCTACACCTTC. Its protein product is CASSLDRGVTLNYGYTF.

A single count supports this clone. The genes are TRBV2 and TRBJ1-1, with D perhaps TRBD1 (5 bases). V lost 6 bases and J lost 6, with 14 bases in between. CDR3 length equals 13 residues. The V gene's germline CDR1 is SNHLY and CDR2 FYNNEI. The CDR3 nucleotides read TGTGCCAGCAGGGCCCTCGGGGGGGCTGAAGCTTTCTTT. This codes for CASRALGGAEAFF.

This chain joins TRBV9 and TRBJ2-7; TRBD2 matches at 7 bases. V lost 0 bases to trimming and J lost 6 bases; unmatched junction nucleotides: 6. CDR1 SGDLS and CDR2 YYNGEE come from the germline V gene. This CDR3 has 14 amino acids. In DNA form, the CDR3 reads TGTGCCAGCAGCGTAGGTGGACTAGTAAGCGAGCAGTACTTC. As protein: CASSVGGLVSEQYF.